This is a list of T cell receptor beta chains from one sample in a study of control samples from healthy donors and cancer patients. The data were produced by immunoSEQ multiplex PCR, yet TCRdb's version contains in-frame clones alone and is incomplete. This table has 95,000 to 150,000 clones, around 87% appearing once. Sequencing was carried out using blood. The receptors stem from a man aged 55 to 70 in good health. Both conserved end residues are part of each CDR3. The D gene is left open where the match is weak. Clone size, where shown, is once, few, many, or a class for clones that have expanded.

d_gene	v_gene	abundance	j_gene	CDR3aa	CDR3nt
TRBD1	TRBV7-9	NA	TRBJ1-1	CASSARDRERPEAFF	TGTGCCAGCAGCGCCCGGGACAGGGAACGGCCAGAAGCTTTCTTT
NA	TRBV7-9	NA	TRBJ1-4	CASSFTQGRNEKLFF	TGTGCCAGCAGCTTCACACAGGGAAGAAATGAAAAACTGTTTTTT
TRBD1	TRBV28	NA	TRBJ1-6	CASSFLRTGDGRSVLHF	TGTGCCAGCAGTTTCCTTAGGACAGGGGACGGGCGGTCTGTCCTCCACTTT
NA	TRBV5-4	NA	TRBJ2-7	CASSLIAGSSEQYF	TGTGCCAGCAGCTTGATTGCAGGATCCTCCGAGCAGTACTTC
NA	TRBV19	NA	TRBJ2-3	CASSIGTHSTDTQYF	TGTGCCAGTAGTATCGGCACTCATAGCACAGATACGCAGTATTTT
TRBD1	TRBV27	NA	TRBJ1-4	CASSLRDRGLIGTNEKLFF	TGTGCCAGCAGTCTGAGGGACAGGGGTTTAATCGGGACTAATGAAAAACTGTTTTTT
TRBD1	TRBV6-5	NA	TRBJ2-5	CASRPRDRWETQYF	TGTGCCAGCCGACCGAGGGACAGGTGGGAGACCCAGTACTTC
NA	TRBV15	NA	TRBJ1-2	CATSSDRNYGYTF	TGTGCCACCAGCAGTGACAGGAACTATGGCTACACCTTC
TRBD1	TRBV18	NA	TRBJ2-3	CASSGMANQGVLGTDTQYF	TGTGCCAGCTCAGGAATGGCGAACCAGGGGGTTCTTGGCACAGATACGCAGTATTTT
NA	TRBV28	NA	TRBJ1-2	CASTIRALYGYTF	TGTGCCAGCACCATTAGGGCCCTTTATGGCTACACCTTC
TRBD1	TRBV5-1	NA	TRBJ2-7	CASSDRVEAYEQYF	TGCGCCAGCAGCGACAGGGTAGAAGCGTACGAGCAGTACTTC
NA	TRBV6-6	NA	TRBJ2-5	CASGQLAYGTQYF	TGTGCCAGCGGACAACTAGCTTACGGGACCCAGTACTTC
NA	TRBV3-1/TRBV3-2	once	TRBJ2-2	CASSQGEGSGELFF	TGTGCCAGCAGCCAAGGTGAAGGGAGCGGGGAGCTGTTTTTT
NA	TRBV3-1/TRBV3-2	once	TRBJ2-3	CASSQDYGGTDTQYF	TGTGCCAGCAGCCAAGATTACGGTGGTACAGATACGCAGTATTTT
NA	TRBV18	NA	TRBJ2-1	CASSLVSDRYNEQFF	TGTGCCAGCTCACTCGTTTCGGACAGATACAATGAGCAGTTCTTC
NA	TRBV9	NA	TRBJ1-4	CASSVGDRGGGEKLFF	TGTGCCAGCAGCGTAGGAGATCGGGGCGGGGGTGAAAAACTGTTTTTT
NA	TRBV5-1	once	TRBJ2-2	CASSTTLNTGELFF	TGCGCCAGCAGCACCACCCTCAACACCGGGGAGCTGTTTTTT
NA	TRBV5-1	NA	TRBJ2-2	CVSSSTTGFTGELFF	TGCGTCAGCAGTTCGACTACAGGGTTCACCGGGGAGCTGTTTTTT
NA	TRBV28	NA	TRBJ1-1	CASSREVGTEAFF	TGTGCCAGCAGTAGGGAGGTCGGCACTGAAGCTTTCTTT
TRBD1	TRBV5-4	NA	TRBJ1-2	CASSAEDRVAGYTF	TGTGCCAGCAGCGCCGAGGACAGGGTAGCTGGCTACACCTTC
NA	TRBV4-1	NA	TRBJ1-6	CASSSANLNNSPLHF	TGCGCCAGCAGTTCGGCCAACCTAAATAATTCACCCCTCCACTTT
NA	TRBV9	NA	TRBJ1-6	CASSVEQLGSPLHF	TGTGCCAGCAGCGTAGAACAGTTAGGGTCACCCCTCCACTTT
NA	TRBV18	NA	TRBJ1-1	CASSPLGLGGSSNTEAFF	TGTGCCAGCTCACCACTGGGTTTAGGGGGTTCCTCGAACACTGAAGCTTTCTTT
NA	TRBV7-8	NA	TRBJ1-4	CASSLADEKLFF	TGTGCCAGCAGCCTCGCCGACGAAAAACTGTTTTTT
NA	TRBV12-3/TRBV12-4	NA	TRBJ2-7	CASSFFRDTHLDF	TGTGCCAGCAGTTTTTTCCGGGACACCCATCTAGACTTC
NA	TRBV6-5	few	TRBJ1-1	CASSYWAGEGTEAFF	TGTGCCAGCAGTTACTGGGCAGGGGAGGGTACTGAAGCTTTCTTT
NA	TRBV27	NA	TRBJ2-7	CASSVGWGEQYF	TGTGCCAGCAGTGTCGGCTGGGGGGAGCAGTACTTC
NA	TRBV28	NA	TRBJ1-3	CASSFSSGNTIYF	TGTGCCAGCAGTTTTAGCTCTGGAAACACCATATATTTT
TRBD2	TRBV2	NA	TRBJ2-5	CASSSRAGGPQETQYF	TGTGCCAGCAGCTCACGAGCGGGGGGGCCCCAAGAGACCCAGTACTTC
NA	TRBV9	NA	TRBJ1-5	CASSPDMGNQPQHF	TGTGCCAGCAGCCCGGACATGGGGAATCAGCCCCAGCATTTT
NA	TRBV20-1	NA	TRBJ2-7	CSARDLGEQYF	TGCAGTGCTAGAGATCTCGGGGAGCAGTACTTC
NA	TRBV6-6	NA	TRBJ1-5	CASSLSPGGFYSNQPQHF	TGTGCCAGCAGTCTCAGCCCCGGGGGCTTTTATAGCAATCAGCCCCAGCATTTT
TRBD2	TRBV13	NA	TRBJ2-1	CASSPQREYYNEQFF	TGTGCCAGCAGCCCCCAGCGGGAGTACTACAATGAGCAGTTCTTC
NA	TRBV5-6	NA	TRBJ1-4	CASTFVGGQDNEKLFF	TGTGCCAGCACCTTCGTGGGGGGGCAGGATAATGAAAAACTGTTTTTT
NA	TRBV7-9	NA	TRBJ2-7	CASSLEGGLAYEQYF	TGTGCCAGCAGCTTAGAAGGCGGGCTCGCCTACGAGCAGTACTTC
TRBD2	TRBV19	NA	TRBJ2-2	CASSVGLGPNTGELFF	TGTGCCAGTAGTGTGGGACTAGGCCCGAACACCGGGGAGCTGTTTTTT
NA	TRBV6-5	few	TRBJ2-2	CASSSQRVTGELFF	TGTGCCAGCAGCTCGCAAAGGGTCACCGGGGAGCTGTTTTTT
NA	TRBV18	NA	TRBJ2-1	CASSPPNLKRGGDNEQFF	TGTGCCAGCTCACCACCAAATCTCAAAAGGGGGGGTGACAATGAGCAGTTCTTC
TRBD2	TRBV28	NA	TRBJ2-7	CASGTSGGGNEQYF	TGTGCCAGTGGGACTAGCGGGGGGGGAAACGAGCAGTACTTC
TRBD1	TRBV3-1/TRBV3-2	NA	TRBJ1-1	CASSQQGAATEAFF	TGTGCCAGCAGCCAACAGGGGGCGGCCACTGAAGCTTTCTTT
NA	TRBV18	NA	TRBJ2-1	CASSPQGGEVSEQFF	TGTGCCAGCTCGCCCCAGGGGGGCGAAGTTTCCGAGCAGTTCTTC
NA	TRBV20-1	once	TRBJ1-2	CSAREGYGYTF	TGCAGTGCTAGAGAAGGGTATGGCTACACCTTC
TRBD1	TRBV5-1	NA	TRBJ2-5	CASSGTTGDETQYF	TGCGCCAGCAGCGGCACAACAGGGGACGAGACCCAGTACTTC
NA	TRBV7-9	NA	TRBJ2-7	CASLGSYEQYF	TGTGCCAGCCTAGGCTCCTACGAGCAGTACTTC
NA	TRBV28	NA	TRBJ2-3	CASSSPRGQLTDTQYF	TGTGCCAGCAGTTCCCCCCGCGGACAGCTCACAGATACGCAGTATTTT
TRBD1	TRBV19	NA	TRBJ1-1	CASSTPRGQPNTEAFF	TGTGCCAGTAGTACACCACGGGGACAGCCGAACACTGAAGCTTTCTTT
NA	TRBV24-1	NA	TRBJ1-2	CATSHSPQDGYTF	TGTGCCACCAGTCACTCACCCCAGGATGGCTACACCTTC
NA	TRBV18	NA	TRBJ1-3	CASSPYESSGNTIYF	TGTGCCAGCTCACCTTACGAATCCTCTGGAAACACCATATATTTT
TRBD1	TRBV28	NA	TRBJ2-1	CASSLYRGNSYNEQFF	TGTGCCAGCAGTTTATACAGGGGGAACTCCTACAATGAGCAGTTCTTC